These 29 T cell receptor beta chains share one sample of origin, sequenced in a study of T cell changes during pregnancy in multiple sclerosis. Repertoires were generated with immunoSEQ multiplex PCR, while TCRdb's copy carries only in-frame clones and drops some. The sample holds 50,000 or so clones, around 87% seen once. Sequencing was performed on CD8+ T cells from peripheral blood mononuclear cells, taken in the second trimester of pregnancy. Receptors were obtained from a female donor with multiple sclerosis, enrolled in a pregnancy study.

The chain links TRBV6-1 to TRBJ1-2, with TRBD1 matching over 10 bases. With 6 bases clipped from V and 8 bases from J, the junction kept 12 bases outside the gene matches. The CDR3 is 15 residues long. Germline lookup yields CDR1 MNHNS and CDR2 SASEGT. In DNA, the CDR3 is TGTGCCAGCAGCCAGGGACAGGGGTATGCGAAGGGCTACACCTTC. It is translated as CASSQGQGYAKGYTF.

The rearrangement uses TRBV5-1 and TRBJ2-1, with 9 bases lining up with TRBD2. The CDR3 extends over 17 amino acids. The trim removed 0 bases at V and 5 bases at J, leaving 9 bases unmatched. Germline V gives CDR1 SGHRS, CDR2 YFSETQ. The chain's CDR3 is CASSLGTSATLDNEQFF. In DNA form, the CDR3 reads TGCGCCAGCAGCTTGGGGACTAGCGCCACCCTTGACAATGAGCAGTTCTTC. The entire variable domain, with the rest obtained from reference TRBV5-1 and TRBJ2-1, is as follows: KAGVTQTPRYLIKTRGQQVTLSCSPISGHRSVSWYQQTPGQGLQFLFEYFSETQRNKGNFPGRFSGRQFSNSRSEMNVSTLELGDSALYLCASSLGTSATLDNEQFFGPGTRLTVL.

The genes are TRBV14 and TRBJ2-1; 9 nucleotides match TRBD2. The CDR3 sequence is 17 residues long. CDR1 is SGHDN, CDR2 FVKESK, per germline. The V and J ends lost 0 bases and 6 bases, in that order; junction bases with no gene match: 9. The CDR3 spells CASSQDMGGGALNEQFF. CDR3 coding DNA: TGTGCCAGCAGCCAAGATATGGGCGGGGGGGCCCTCAATGAGCAGTTCTTC. Variable domain in full (rest from reference TRBV14 and TRBJ2-1): EAGVTQFPSHSVIEKGQTVTLRCDPISGHDNLYWYRRVMGKEIKFLLHFVKESKQDESGMPNNRFLAERTGGTYSTLKVQPAELEDSGVYFCASSQDMGGGALNEQFFGPGTRLTVL.

The chain employs TRBV2 and TRBJ2-7; 7 positions match TRBD1. The CDR3 totals 13 residues. V shed 6 bases, J shed 5 bases, and the junction held 7 bases outside the gene matches. Germline lookup yields CDR1 SNHLY and CDR2 FYNNEI. The CDR3 coding sequence is TGTGCCAGCAGAGGCCCCGACAGGGACGAGCAGTACTTC. Residues: CASRGPDRDEQYF.

The CDR3 bases are TGCTTTGTAGCGTACCAAGAGACCCAGTACTTC. Protein product: CFVAYQETQYF. V usage is TRBV20-1 and J usage is TRBJ2-5; possibly TRBD2 for D (5 bases). Germline assignment: CDR1 DFQATT and CDR2 SNEGSKA (reference sequence). The length of the CDR3 is 11 residues.

The chain recombines TRBV19 with TRBJ1-1; possibly TRBD1 for D (6 bases). Looked up from germline, CDR1 is LNHDA and CDR2 is SQIVND (reference sequence). Trimming removed 5 bases at V and 1 base at J, with 11 bases between. This CDR3 is 14 amino acids long. CDR3 sequence reads: CASSSGAWNTEAFF. In nucleotides, the CDR3 is TGTGCCAGTAGTTCAGGGGCATGGAACACTGAAGCTTTCTTT. Using reference TRBV19 and TRBJ1-1 for the parts outside the CDR3, the full variable domain is DGGITQSPKYLFRKEGQNVTLSCEQNLNHDAMYWYRQDPGQGLRLIYYSQIVNDFQKGDIAEGYSVSREKKESFPLTVTSAQKNPTAFYLCASSSGAWNTEAFFGQGTRLTVV.

The V and J genes are TRBV5-1 and TRBJ2-3; D ambiguous. The CDR3 is 16 residues long. From germline, CDR1 is SGHRS and CDR2 YFSETQ. V lost 2 bases and J lost 2, with 15 bases in between. The CDR3: CASSFDSPPPTDTQYF. CDR3 sequence (DNA): TGCGCCAGCAGCTTCGACTCACCCCCACCCACAGATACGCAGTATTTT. The whole variable domain, remainder taken from reference TRBV5-1 and TRBJ2-3, is KAGVTQTPRYLIKTRGQQVTLSCSPISGHRSVSWYQQTPGQGLQFLFEYFSETQRNKGNFPGRFSGRQFSNSRSEMNVSTLELGDSALYLCASSFDSPPPTDTQYFGPGTRLTVL.

The chain links TRBV6-1 to TRBJ1-5, with D tentatively TRBD1 (6 bases). V lost 2 bases, J lost 4 bases, and 15 bases lay in between. The CDR3 loop spans 16 amino acids. The V gene's germline CDR1 is MNHNS and CDR2 SASEGT. DNA for the CDR3: TGTGCCAGCAGTGAACCAGGGGACCCGGTAAATCAGCCCCAGCATTTT. Protein sequence: CASSEPGDPVNQPQHF.

The CDR3 spells CASSSDNSPLHF. CDR3 nucleotide sequence: TGTGCCAGCAGCTCAGATAATTCACCCCTCCACTTT. The chain couples TRBV7-9 to TRBJ1-6; D uncertain. The CDR3 consists of 12 residues. Between the trimmed V and J ends, which lost 4 bases and 5 bases, there was a span of 3 bases. Germline CDR1 reads SEHNR; CDR2 reads FQNEAQ (reference sequence).

The rearrangement uses TRBV5-5 and TRBJ1-2; D perhaps matches TRBD1 (5 bases). The CDR3 covers 15 residues. The V end lost 0 bases, the J end lost 4 bases, and 13 bases lay between the germline ends. The germline gives CDR1 SGHKS, CDR2 YYEKEE (reference sequence). CDR3 sequence: CASSLDGARGYGYTF. CDR3 coding DNA: TGTGCCAGCAGCTTGGATGGGGCGCGGGGCTATGGCTACACCTTC.

The gene calls are TRBV27 and TRBJ1-6; no firm D call. V was trimmed by 6 bases and J by 8 bases, leaving 17 bases between them. Germline CDR1 MNHEY, CDR2 SMNVEV (reference sequence). The CDR3 sequence is 15 residues long. The CDR3 protein is CASSPDPGVYSPLHF. In DNA form, the CDR3 reads TGTGCCAGCAGCCCCGATCCCGGTGTTTATTCACCCCTCCACTTT.

The chain combines TRBV7-6 with TRBJ2-1, with 12 positions matching TRBD2. The V gene's germline CDR1 is SGHVS and CDR2 FNYEAQ. CDR3 length: 17 amino acids. The V segment lost 4 bases and the J segment 4 bases; nucleotides outside the gene matches: 8. The CDR3 DNA sequence: TGTGCCAGCAGCTCCCCTGGGCTAGCGGGGGGGTACAATGAGCAGTTCTTC. It translates to CASSSPGLAGGYNEQFF.

The chain employs TRBV7-9 and TRBJ2-7; 7 bases are a match to TRBD1. This CDR3 region has 16 residues. V was clipped by 3 bases and J by 7 bases; unmatched bases: 15. The germline CDR1 and CDR2 sequences are SEHNR and FQNEAQ (reference sequence). The CDR3 spells CASSFQLRQGVGEQYF. Here the CDR3 DNA reads TGTGCCAGCAGCTTTCAGCTACGTCAGGGGGTAGGAGAGCAGTACTTC.

V is TRBV6-5 and J is TRBJ2-7, with TRBD1 matching over 8 bases. Trimming removed 5 bases from V and 5 bases from J; junction bases left unmatched: 8. The germline gives CDR1 MNHEY, CDR2 SVGAGI. The CDR3 length is 14 residues. The CDR3 here is CASSLGQGGNEQYF. DNA of the CDR3: TGTGCCAGCAGTCTTGGACAGGGCGGCAACGAGCAGTACTTC.

This sequence joins TRBV6-1 and TRBJ2-5, with no clear D. Trimming took off 1 base at V and 7 bases at J, with 10 bases between the two ends. The CDR3 is 13 amino acids. In germline, CDR1 is MNHNS, CDR2 SASEGT. The CDR3 DNA reads as TGTGCCAGCAGTGAAGACGCGATATGGACCCAGTACTTC. Protein sequence: CASSEDAIWTQYF.

This clone occurred once. The chain recombines TRBV29-1 with TRBJ2-7; no definite D call. V was trimmed by 3 bases and J by 4 bases, leaving 13 bases between them. This CDR3 has 13 residues. Germline V gives CDR1 SQVTM, CDR2 ANQGSEA. The CDR3 protein is CSVDGYPLYEQYF. Written as DNA, the CDR3 is TGCAGCGTTGACGGGTATCCATTGTACGAGCAGTACTTC.

This chain links TRBV9 with TRBJ2-7; 12 bases fit TRBD1. The CDR3 runs 15 residues. Looked up from germline, CDR1 is SGDLS and CDR2 is YYNGEE. Germline trimming cut 2 bases from V and 5 bases from J; bases unmatched to any gene: 5. In DNA form, the CDR3 reads TGTGCCAGCAGCGTTTCCGGGACAGGGGGCGACGAGCAGTACTTC. This sequence encodes CASSVSGTGGDEQYF.

The chain has TRBV27 and TRBJ1-5; the D gene is possibly TRBD1 (5 bases). Germline V lookup: CDR1 MNHEY, CDR2 SMNVEV (reference sequence). V was shortened by 2 bases and J by 5 bases, with 7 bases between the two germline ends. CDR3 length equals 13 residues. The CDR3 loop is CASSLAGHQPQHF. The CDR3 DNA is TGTGCCAGCAGTTTAGCAGGGCATCAGCCCCAGCATTTT.

This clone was detected only a few times. V gene TRBV7-9 combines with J gene TRBJ1-2; D gene ambiguous. V lost 0 bases and J lost 6, with 8 bases in between. Germline V gene sequence: CDR1 SEHNR, CDR2 FQNEAQ (reference sequence). The CDR3 covers 13 residues. The CDR3 sequence is CASSLAVTDGYTF. CDR3 sequence (DNA): TGTGCCAGCAGCTTAGCCGTGACTGATGGCTACACCTTC.

This rearrangement joins TRBV2 to TRBJ1-6; D not certain. Germline V gene data show CDR1 as SNHLY and CDR2 as FYNNEI. The CDR3 covers 15 residues. Trimming pared 7 bases from V and 7 bases from J, leaving 17 bases between. CDR3 residues: CASKMWREPNSPLHF. The CDR3 coding sequence is TGTGCCAGCAAGATGTGGAGGGAGCCGAATTCACCCCTCCACTTT.

The chain recombines TRBV7-8 with TRBJ2-3; TRBD2 aligns across 8 bases. J was trimmed by 6 bases and V by 2 bases; bases with no gene match: 7. The length of the CDR3 is 15 residues. CDR1 and CDR2 (germline): SGHVS, FQNEAQ. CDR3 sequence reads: CASSLWAGGMDTQYF. For the CDR3, the DNA is TGTGCCAGCAGCTTATGGGCGGGGGGCATGGATACGCAGTATTTT. Variable domain in full (rest from reference TRBV7-8 and TRBJ2-3): GAGVSQSPRYKVAKRGQDVALRCDPISGHVSLFWYQQALGQGPEFLTYFQNEAQLDKSGLPSDRFFAERPEGSVSTLKIQRTQQEDSAVYLCASSLWAGGMDTQYFGPGTRLTVL.

The V and J genes are TRBV10-1 and TRBJ2-3; tentative D call: TRBD1 (5 bases). Trimming cost V 0 bases and J 6 bases, with 19 bases left between them. Germline V gene lookup returns CDR1 WNHNN and CDR2 SYGVQD (reference sequence). The CDR3 has 17 residues. The CDR3 loop reads CASSESRDRIEEDTQYF. The CDR3 DNA reads as TGCGCCAGCAGTGAGTCACGAGACAGAATCGAGGAGGATACGCAGTATTTT.

The V gene is TRBV19, the J gene TRBJ2-1, with TRBD2 matching over 12 bases. V dropped 1 base and J dropped 3; count of bases not matched to a gene: 7. This CDR3 region has 18 residues. The germline CDR1 and CDR2 sequences are LNHDA and SQIVND (reference sequence). CDR3 nucleotides: TGTGCCAGTAGTATAGGGCTAGCGGGGGGGCATAACTACAATGAGCAGTTCTTC. It specifies CASSIGLAGGHNYNEQFF.

The J gene is TRBJ2-7, the V gene TRBV7-9; 8 nucleotides align to TRBD2. The germline CDR1 and CDR2 sequences are SEHNR and FQNEAQ (reference sequence). The CDR3 contains 18 residues. With V trimmed by 5 bases and J by 1 base, 16 bases remained unmatched. CDR3 residues: CASSPLMGGGQSSYEQYF. In DNA form, the CDR3 reads TGTGCCAGCAGCCCTCTAATGGGCGGGGGGCAGTCTTCCTACGAGCAGTACTTC.

This clone showed up just once. The chain joins TRBV11-2 to TRBJ2-7, with 10 bases lining up with TRBD1. Germline V gives CDR1 SGHAT, CDR2 FQNNGV. The CDR3 is 15 amino acids. Trimming cost V 5 bases and J 5 bases; bases outside gene matches: 9. CDR3 nucleotide sequence: TGTGCCAGCAGCGATCACCGGGACAGGGGCCACGAGCAGTACTTC. This encodes CASSDHRDRGHEQYF. Variable domain in full (rest from reference TRBV11-2 and TRBJ2-7): EAGVAQSPRYKIIEKRQSVAFWCNPISGHATLYWYQQILGQGPKLLIQFQNNGVVDDSQLPKDRFSAERLKGVDSTLKIQPAKLEDSAVYLCASSDHRDRGHEQYFGPGTRLTVT.

The CDR3 region is CASLGLRNEQFF. The CDR3 nucleotides read TGTGCCAGCCTGGGACTTCGCAATGAGCAGTTCTTC. The chain has TRBV2 and TRBJ2-1; weak D call: TRBD2 (6 bases). There are 12 residues in the CDR3. Germline assignment: CDR1 SNHLY and CDR2 FYNNEI. V dropped 8 bases and J dropped 6 bases, with 11 bases sitting between them.

The chain links TRBV7-8 to TRBJ2-7; a weak D match, TRBD2 (6 bases). Trimming removed 5 bases from V and 5 bases from J, with 16 bases in between. The CDR3 is 14 residues long. Looked up from germline, CDR1 is SGHVS and CDR2 is FQNEAQ. The CDR3 sequence: CASSPPRDFHEQYF. The CDR3, as DNA: TGTGCCAGCAGCCCCCCCCGGGACTTTCACGAGCAGTACTTC.

The chain recombines TRBV29-1 with TRBJ2-5; 8 nucleotides match TRBD2. The CDR3 consists of 14 residues. After removal of 2 bases from V and 1 base from J, the junction contained 3 bases not matched to a gene. The germline V gene has CDR1 SQVTM and CDR2 ANQGSEA. The chain's CDR3 is CSVERAGGQETQYF. In nucleotides, the CDR3 is TGCAGCGTTGAACGGGCGGGGGGCCAAGAGACCCAGTACTTC.

This clone counts as medium-sized. The rearrangement joins TRBV7-9 to TRBJ1-5; D unclear. The CDR3 totals 15 residues. With 4 bases removed from V and 5 bases from J, the gap between germline ends came to 15 bases. Germline V CDR1 and CDR2: SEHNR, FQNEAQ (reference sequence). This CDR3 is CASSSMAAGDQPQHF. The CDR3 region has the DNA TGTGCCAGCAGCTCCATGGCGGCCGGGGATCAGCCCCAGCATTTT.